This T cell receptor beta chain derives from a study of identical twins. This clonotype was seen at least ten times. TCRdb fed the 5' RACE reads into MiXCR, producing one record per CDR3 protein. The sample has a few hundred thousand distinct CDR3 sequences, roughly 18% seen once. In germline, CDR1 is ENHRY, CDR2 SYGVKD. Trimming took 4 bases from V and 8 from J, leaving 6 bases between them. This CDR3 is built from 11 residues. The sequenced material came from naive T cells sorted from blood. The TCR was taken from a man aged 50 or older in good health. The chain couples TRBV10-3 to TRBJ2-1, with D uncertain. The CDR3 bases are TGTGCCATCAGTGTTCGGGATGAGCAGTTCTTC. Translating gives CAISVRDEQFF.